The TCR beta chain under discussion was sequenced for a study of blood T cell repertoires in COVID-19. Germline assignment: CDR1 MNHEY and CDR2 SVGAGI. This CDR3 region has 13 residues. V lost 7 bases to trimming and J lost 2 bases; unmatched junction nucleotides: 1. Generated by immunoSEQ multiplex PCR, the TCRdb table keeps only in-frame clones and is missing some. The sample gives roughly 97,000 clones, roughly four fifths of which show up once; about 10% is in the top ten. This clonotype originated in a man in his 70s with acute or convalescent COVID-19. The specimen was peripheral blood. V usage is TRBV6-5 and J usage is TRBJ1-5; 8 nucleotides line up with TRBD1. CDR3 sequence (DNA): TGTGCCAGCAAACAGGGGGGCAATCAGCCCCAGCATTTT. It is translated as CASKQGGNQPQHF.